Below, 6 T cell receptor beta chains from the same sample are listed, as sequenced in a study of T cells in Graves' hyperthyroidism and ophthalmopathy. Amplified TCR beta CDR3 regions came from RNA transcripts. HTBI primers were used for first-round RT-PCR of the TCR CDR3. TCRdb reprocessed the multiplex PCR reads with MiXCR, giving one entry per CDR3 protein. In the table there are 550,000 to 700,000 distinct CDR3 sequences, just over 45% of which are singletons. Sequencing used peripheral blood or thyroid tissue (not recorded which). The receptors originated from an adult woman with Graves' disease, either hyperthyroidism or ophthalmopathy (not recorded which).

Many counts were recorded for this clonotype. The chain is built from TRBV25-1 and TRBJ1-5; 7 bases map to TRBD1. The CDR3 consists of 17 residues. J gave up 3 bases and V 4 bases, and 12 bases lay outside the gene matches. Per germline, CDR1 MGHDK and CDR2 SYGVNS. CDR3 amino acids: CASSASGGRGYNQPQHF. DNA of the CDR3: TGTGCCAGCAGTGCCTCGGGGGGCAGGGGGTACAATCAGCCCCAGCATTTT.

This clonotype was seen repeatedly, ten times or more. The chain couples TRBV9 to TRBJ2-6, with a tentative D call TRBD2 (5 bases). The CDR3 consists of 16 residues. V lost 4 bases and J 3 bases, leaving 14 bases between the germline ends. CDR1 and CDR2 from the germline V gene are SGDLS and YYNGEE. CDR3 coding DNA: TGTGCCAGCAGCCCCAGAACGGGGAGTGGGGCCAACGTCCTGACTTTC. Residues: CASSPRTGSGANVLTF.

The chain recombines TRBV7-9 with TRBJ2-5; D is possibly TRBD1 or TRBD2 (5 bases each). Trimming took 5 bases from V and 6 from J, leaving 13 bases between them. CDR3 length equals 13 residues. Germline CDR1 reads SEHNR; CDR2 reads FQNEAQ (reference sequence). CDR3 nucleotide sequence: TGTGCCAGCAGCCTAGAGGGGCCACAGACCCAGTACTTC. Translating gives CASSLEGPQTQYF.

Many counts were recorded for this clonotype. This chain joins TRBV7-9 and TRBJ1-5; 8 bases are shared with TRBD1. This CDR3 spans 17 amino acids. CDR1 SEHNR and CDR2 FQNEAQ come from the germline V gene (reference sequence). With V trimmed by 3 bases and J by 4 bases, 11 bases remained unmatched. The DNA for the CDR3 is TGTGCCAGCAGCTTCTGGGAATACGGACAGGGAAATCAGCCCCAGCATTTT. It encodes CASSFWEYGQGNQPQHF. The full variable domain, rest sourced from reference TRBV7-9 and TRBJ1-5, is DTGVSQNPRHKITKRGQNVTFRCDPISEHNRLYWYRQTLGQGPEFLTYFQNEAQLEKSRLLSDRFSAERPKGSFSTLEIQRTEQGDSAMYLCASSFWEYGQGNQPQHFGDGTRLSIL.

In its sample, this clonotype was seen many times. V is TRBV20-1 and J is TRBJ2-7, with a possible D match to TRBD2 (6 bases). The V end was cut by 4 bases, the J end by 0 bases, with 10 bases between. CDR3 length: 13 amino acids. Germline V CDR1 and CDR2: DFQATT, SNEGSKA (reference sequence). CDR3 nucleotide sequence: TGCAGTGCTAAACACGGGAGCTCCTACGAGCAGTACTTC. Translating gives CSAKHGSSYEQYF.

The rearrangement joins TRBV9 to TRBJ1-6; 7 bases are shared with TRBD1. The germline V gene encodes CDR1 SGDLS and CDR2 YYNGEE. Trimming at V came to 3 bases and at J to 10 bases, leaving 7 bases not matched to a gene. There are 14 residues in the CDR3. CDR3 sequence reads: CASSERDSQSPLHF. CDR3 coding DNA: TGTGCCAGCAGCGAACGGGACAGCCAGTCACCCCTCCACTTT.